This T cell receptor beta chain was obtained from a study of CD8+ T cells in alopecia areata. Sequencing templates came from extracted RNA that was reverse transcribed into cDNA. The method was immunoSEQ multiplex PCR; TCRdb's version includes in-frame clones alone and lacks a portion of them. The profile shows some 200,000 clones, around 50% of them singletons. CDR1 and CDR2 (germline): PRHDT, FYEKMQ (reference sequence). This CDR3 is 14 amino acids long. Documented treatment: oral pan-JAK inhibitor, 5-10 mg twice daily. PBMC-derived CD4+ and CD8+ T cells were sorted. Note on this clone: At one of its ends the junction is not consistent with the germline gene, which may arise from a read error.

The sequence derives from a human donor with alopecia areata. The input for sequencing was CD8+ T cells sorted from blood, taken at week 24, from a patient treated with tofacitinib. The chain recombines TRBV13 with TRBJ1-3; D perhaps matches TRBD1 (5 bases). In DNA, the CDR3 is TGTGCCAGCAGCCTAGGACATACCGGAAACACCATATATTTT. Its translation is CASSLGHTGNTIYF. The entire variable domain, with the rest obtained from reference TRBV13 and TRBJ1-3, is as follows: AAGVIQSPRHLIKEKRETATLKCYPIPRHDTVYWYQQGPGQDPQFLISFYEKMQSDKGSIPDRFSAQQFSDYHSELNMSSLELGDSALYFCASSLGHTGNTIYFGEGSWLTVV.